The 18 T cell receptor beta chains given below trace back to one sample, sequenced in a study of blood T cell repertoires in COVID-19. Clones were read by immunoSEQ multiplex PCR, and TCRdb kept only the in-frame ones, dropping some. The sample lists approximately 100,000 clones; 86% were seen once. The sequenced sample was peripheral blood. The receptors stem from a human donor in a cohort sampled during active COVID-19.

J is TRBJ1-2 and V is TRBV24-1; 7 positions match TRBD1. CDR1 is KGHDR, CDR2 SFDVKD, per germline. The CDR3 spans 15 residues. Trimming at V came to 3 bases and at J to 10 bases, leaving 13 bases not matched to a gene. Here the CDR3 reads CATSDSRTGDKDYTF. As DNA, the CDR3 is TGTGCCACCAGTGATAGCCGTACAGGGGACAAAGACTACACCTTC.

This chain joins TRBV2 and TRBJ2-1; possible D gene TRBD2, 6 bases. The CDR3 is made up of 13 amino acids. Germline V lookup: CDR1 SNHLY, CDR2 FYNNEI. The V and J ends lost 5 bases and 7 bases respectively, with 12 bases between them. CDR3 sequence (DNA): TGTGCCAGCAGTCCCGGAGGGCGGAATGAGCAGTTCTTC. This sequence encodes CASSPGGRNEQFF. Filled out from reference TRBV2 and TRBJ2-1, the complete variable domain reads EPEVTQTPSHQVTQMGQEVILRCVPISNHLYFYWYRQILGQKVEFLVSFYNNEISEKSEIFDDQFSVERPDGSNFTLKIRSTKLEDSAMYFCASSPGGRNEQFFGPGTRLTVL.

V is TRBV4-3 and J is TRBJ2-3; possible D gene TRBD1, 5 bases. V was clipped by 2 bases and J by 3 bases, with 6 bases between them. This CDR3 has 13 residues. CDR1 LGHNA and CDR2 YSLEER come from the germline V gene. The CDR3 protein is CASSQSGTDTQYF. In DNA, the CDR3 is TGCGCCAGCAGCCAATCAGGGACAGATACGCAGTATTTT.

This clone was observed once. The CDR3 reads CASSVTSGGADEQFF. CDR3 nucleotides: TGTGCCAGCAGCGTAACTAGCGGGGGGGCGGATGAGCAGTTCTTC. The chain links TRBV9 to TRBJ2-1, with 13 bases lining up with TRBD2. V trimming: 1 base; J trimming: 8 bases; junction bases outside the gene matches: 3. Germline loops: CDR1 SGDLS, CDR2 YYNGEE. The CDR3 contains 15 residues.

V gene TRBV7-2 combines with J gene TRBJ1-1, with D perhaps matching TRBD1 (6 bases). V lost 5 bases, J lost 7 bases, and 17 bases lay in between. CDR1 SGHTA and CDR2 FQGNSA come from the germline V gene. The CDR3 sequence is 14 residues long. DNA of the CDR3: TGTGCCAGCAGCCCACAACAGGGATCACATGAAGCTTTCTTT. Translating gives CASSPQQGSHEAFF.

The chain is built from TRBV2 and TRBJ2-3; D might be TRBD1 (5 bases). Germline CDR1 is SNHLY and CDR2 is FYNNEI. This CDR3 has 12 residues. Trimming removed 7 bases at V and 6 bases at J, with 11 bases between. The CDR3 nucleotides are TGTGCCAGCAAGGCAGGGCGGGATACGCAGTATTTT. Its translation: CASKAGRDTQYF.

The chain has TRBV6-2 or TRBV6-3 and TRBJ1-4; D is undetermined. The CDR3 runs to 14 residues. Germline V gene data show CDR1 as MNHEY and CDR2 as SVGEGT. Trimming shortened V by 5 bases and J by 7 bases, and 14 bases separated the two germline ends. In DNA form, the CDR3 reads TGTGCCAGCAGTCCGCCCCGGACTGCTGAAAAACTGTTTTTT. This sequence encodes CASSPPRTAEKLFF.

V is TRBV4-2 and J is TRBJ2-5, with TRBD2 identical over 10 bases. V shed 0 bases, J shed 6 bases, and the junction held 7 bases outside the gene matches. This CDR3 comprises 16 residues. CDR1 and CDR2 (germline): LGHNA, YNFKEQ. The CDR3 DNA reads TGTGCCAGCAGCCAAGATTTAGCTAGCGGGAGACAGACCCAGTACTTC. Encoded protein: CASSQDLASGRQTQYF.

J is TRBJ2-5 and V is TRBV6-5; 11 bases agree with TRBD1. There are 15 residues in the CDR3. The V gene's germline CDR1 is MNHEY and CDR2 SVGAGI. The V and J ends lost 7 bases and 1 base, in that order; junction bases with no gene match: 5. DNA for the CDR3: TGTGCCAGCAATCGGGACAGGGGGGGCCAAGAGACCCAGTACTTC. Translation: CASNRDRGGQETQYF.

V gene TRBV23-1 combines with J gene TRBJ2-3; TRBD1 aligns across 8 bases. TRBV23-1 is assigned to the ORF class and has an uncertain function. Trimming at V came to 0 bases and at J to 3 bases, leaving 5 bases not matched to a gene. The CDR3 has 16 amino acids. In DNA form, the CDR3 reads TGCGCCAGCAGTCAATCGGGGCAGGGGGCTACAGATACGCAGTATTTT. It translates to CASSQSGQGATDTQYF.

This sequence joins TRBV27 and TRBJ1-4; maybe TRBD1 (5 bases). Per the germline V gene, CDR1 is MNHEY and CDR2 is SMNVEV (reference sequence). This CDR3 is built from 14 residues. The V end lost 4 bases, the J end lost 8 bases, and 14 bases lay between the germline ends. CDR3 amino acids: CASSWTQGGEKLFF. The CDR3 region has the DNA TGTGCCAGCAGTTGGACCCAGGGAGGGGAAAAACTGTTTTTT.

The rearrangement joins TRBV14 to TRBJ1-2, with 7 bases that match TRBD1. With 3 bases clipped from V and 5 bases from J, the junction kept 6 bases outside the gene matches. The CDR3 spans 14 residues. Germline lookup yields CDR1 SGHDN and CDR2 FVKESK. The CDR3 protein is CASSQGQTQYGYTF. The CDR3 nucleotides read TGTGCCAGCAGCCAGGGACAGACGCAGTATGGCTACACCTTC.

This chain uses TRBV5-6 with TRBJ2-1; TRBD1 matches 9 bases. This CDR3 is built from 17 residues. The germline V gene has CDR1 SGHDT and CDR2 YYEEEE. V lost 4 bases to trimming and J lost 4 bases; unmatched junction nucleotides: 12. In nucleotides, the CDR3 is TGTGCCAGCAGCGTCTTACAGGGGGCTAGCGGATACAATGAGCAGTTCTTC. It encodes CASSVLQGASGYNEQFF.

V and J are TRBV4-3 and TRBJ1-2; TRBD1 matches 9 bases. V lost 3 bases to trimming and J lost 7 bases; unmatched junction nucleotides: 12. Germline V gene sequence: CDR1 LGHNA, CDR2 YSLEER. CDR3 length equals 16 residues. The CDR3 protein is CASSHGTGFQWGGYTF. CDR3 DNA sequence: TGCGCCAGCAGCCACGGGACAGGGTTTCAGTGGGGTGGCTACACCTTC.

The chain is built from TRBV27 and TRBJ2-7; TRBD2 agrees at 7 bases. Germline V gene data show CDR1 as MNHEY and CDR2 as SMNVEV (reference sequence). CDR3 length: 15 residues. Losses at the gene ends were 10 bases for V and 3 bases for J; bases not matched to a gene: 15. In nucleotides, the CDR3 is TGTGCCATCTCACCTGAGGGGCGGGAGCACTACGAGCAGTACTTC. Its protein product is CAISPEGREHYEQYF.

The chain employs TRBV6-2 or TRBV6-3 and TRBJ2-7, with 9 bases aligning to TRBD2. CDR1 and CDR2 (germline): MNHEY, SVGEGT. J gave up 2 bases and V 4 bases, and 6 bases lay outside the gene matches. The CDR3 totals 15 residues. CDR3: CASSWGTSSPYEQYF. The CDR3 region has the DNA TGTGCCAGCAGTTGGGGGACTAGCTCTCCCTACGAGCAGTACTTC.

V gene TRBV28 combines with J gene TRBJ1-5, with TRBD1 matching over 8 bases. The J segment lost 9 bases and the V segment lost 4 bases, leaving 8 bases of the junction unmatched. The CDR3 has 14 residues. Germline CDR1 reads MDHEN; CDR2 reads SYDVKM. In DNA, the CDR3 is TGTGCCAGCAGTTCCCCGCAGGGGGCATTGCCCCAGCATTTT. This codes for CASSSPQGALPQHF.

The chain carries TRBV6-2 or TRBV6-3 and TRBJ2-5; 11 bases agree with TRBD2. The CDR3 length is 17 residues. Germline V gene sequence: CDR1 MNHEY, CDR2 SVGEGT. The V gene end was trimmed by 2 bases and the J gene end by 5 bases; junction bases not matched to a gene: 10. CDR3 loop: CASSYPSGGSPLETQYF. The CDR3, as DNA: TGTGCCAGCAGTTACCCTAGCGGGGGGAGCCCTCTGGAGACCCAGTACTTC.